This T cell receptor (beta chain) emerged from a study of blood T cell repertoires in COVID-19. Libraries were prepared by immunoSEQ multiplex PCR; TCRdb keeps only in-frame clonotypes and omits some of them. The top ten clones hold about 10% of a sample with about 390,000 clones, about 86% of them seen once. The trim removed 5 bases at V and 8 bases at J, leaving 6 bases unmatched. The CDR3 extends over 13 amino acids. CDR1 and CDR2 from the germline V gene are SGHVS and FQNEAQ. This chain connects TRBV7-8 to TRBJ1-2; TRBD1 agrees at 9 bases. The origin of this receptor is a woman aged 45-65 years who had recovered from COVID-19. The specimen sequenced was PBMCs or T cells enriched from blood (not recorded which). The CDR3 loop reads CASSRDRGEGYTF. The CDR3 DNA reads as TGTGCCAGCAGCCGAGACAGGGGGGAGGGCTACACCTTC.